This record concerns one T cell receptor (beta chain) sequence. Antigen specificity is unknown. At one end the junction does not follow the germline gene, possibly because of a read error. cDNA libraries for TCR beta contained unique molecular identifiers. T cells numbering about 0.85 to 11 million yielded cDNA molecules that totaled about 500,000. From the PCR reads, TCRdb called clonotypes with MiXCR, one entry per CDR3 protein. The table records hundreds of thousands of distinct CDR3 sequences, around 40% of them present only once. This specimen comes from a study of post-analysis software for immune sequencing data. Study observations and caveats: Analysis by F measure revealed that same-batch samples clustered strongly together. People with multiple sclerosis had a significantly lower normalized Chao1 diversity than controls did.

The clonotype was recovered from a girl aged 5 to 17 with multiple sclerosis. Sequenced sample: blood.

CDR3 nucleotides: TGTACCAGCAGCGTGGGACAGATTCAGTACTTC. Amino acids: CTSSVGQIQYF. The V and J genes are TRBV5-6 and TRBJ2-4, with 7 bases identical to TRBD1. The CDR3 spans 11 residues. Germline V gene sequence: CDR1 SGHDT, CDR2 YYEEEE. Together with reference TRBV5-6 and TRBJ2-4, the CDR3 gives the full variable domain: DAGVTQSPTHLIKTRGQQVTLRCSPKSGHDTVSWYQQALGQGPQFIFQYYEEEERQRGNFPDRFSGHQFPNYSSELNVNALLLGDSALYLCTSSVGQIQYFGAGTRLSVL.